Listed below are T cell receptor beta chains from one sample, sequenced in a study of T-cell memory formation after mild COVID-19. Using its own MiXCR run on the 5' RACE reads, TCRdb lists one record per CDR3 protein. The repertoire holds roughly 450,000 distinct CDR3 sequences, with approximately 18% as singletons. The sample comprised PBMCs or a T cell subset sorted from them (not recorded which). The origin of the receptors is an adult woman who had mild COVID-19 (a few samples of this study predate the infection). Cell type and time point are not known. Each CDR3 is given with its conserved first and last residue. The order of the fields is J gene, D gene, V gene, clone size, CDR3 DNA, CDR3 protein. The D gene is left open where the match is weak. Clone size is not always given. Where it is, it says once, few, many or a class for expanded clones.

J: TRBJ1-3; D: TRBD1; V: TRBV25-1; size: NA; DNA: TGTGCCAGCAGTGGATTCGGGAGGGGGCACGGCTCTGGAAACACCATATATTTT; CDR3: CASSGFGRGHGSGNTIYF
J: TRBJ2-1; D: TRBD1; V: TRBV27; size: few; DNA: TGTGCCAGCAGTTTATCGACAGGGGGGGTCAATGAGCAGTTCTTC; CDR3: CASSLSTGGVNEQFF
J: TRBJ2-2; D: NA; V: TRBV5-5; size: NA; DNA: TGTGCCAGCAGCTTGGTGGCAGGGCCGAACACCGGGGAGCTGTTTTTT; CDR3: CASSLVAGPNTGELFF
J: TRBJ1-1; D: NA; V: TRBV4-3; size: few; DNA: TGCGCCAGCGGCAACCAGGGTTCTTACACTGAAGCTTTCTTT; CDR3: CASGNQGSYTEAFF
J: TRBJ1-1; D: NA; V: TRBV3-1; size: NA; DNA: TGTGCCAGCAGCCAAGATCGGATCGGTGAGAACACTGAAGCTTTCTTT; CDR3: CASSQDRIGENTEAFF
J: TRBJ1-5; D: NA; V: TRBV12-3/TRBV12-4; size: many; DNA: TGTGCCAGCAGTTTAGCGACAGATCAGCCCCAGCATTTT; CDR3: CASSLATDQPQHF
J: TRBJ2-1; D: TRBD2; V: TRBV20-1; size: few; DNA: TGCAGTCCGTCCCGACTAGCGGGGGTTACCTACAATGAGCAGTTCTTC; CDR3: CSPSRLAGVTYNEQFF
J: TRBJ2-1; D: TRBD2; V: TRBV6-2/TRBV6-3; size: NA; DNA: TGTGCCAGCAGGTGGGGAGCGGGGCGTAGCTCCTACAATGAGCAGTTCTTC; CDR3: CASRWGAGRSSYNEQFF
J: TRBJ2-7; D: NA; V: TRBV5-4; size: few; DNA: TGTGCCAGCAGCTTCGGGGGTTCCACGGGGCAGTACTTC; CDR3: CASSFGGSTGQYF
J: TRBJ2-5; D: TRBD2; V: TRBV7-9; size: few; DNA: TGTGCCAGCAGTTCGACGGGACTAGCTCTACGAGAGACCCAGTACTTC; CDR3: CASSSTGLALRETQYF
J: TRBJ2-7; D: NA; V: TRBV12-3/TRBV12-4; size: NA; DNA: TGTGCCAGCAGTTGGATTCAGGGGTCCGACTACGAGCAGTACTTC; CDR3: CASSWIQGSDYEQYF
J: TRBJ2-1; D: TRBD1; V: TRBV7-8; size: NA; DNA: TGTGCCAGCAGCTTAAGCGGACAGGCTAGTTTACAGTTCTTC; CDR3: CASSLSGQASLQFF
J: TRBJ2-3; D: NA; V: TRBV30; size: NA; DNA: TGTGCCTGGGGCAAAGGCCCCACGGCAGATACGCAGTATTTT; CDR3: CAWGKGPTADTQYF
J: TRBJ1-1; D: NA; V: TRBV18; size: NA; DNA: TGTGCCAGCTCACAAGGGGGGGACACTGAAGCTTTCTTT; CDR3: CASSQGGDTEAFF
J: TRBJ2-5; D: NA; V: TRBV11-3; size: few; DNA: TGTGCCAGCACTGGTGAGGGAGAGACCCAGTACTTC; CDR3: CASTGEGETQYF
J: TRBJ2-3; D: NA; V: TRBV7-2; size: few; DNA: TGTGCCAGCAGCTTAACTTCTCAGGGTGGGCCAGATACGCAGTATTTT; CDR3: CASSLTSQGGPDTQYF
J: TRBJ2-1; D: TRBD1; V: TRBV29-1; size: NA; DNA: TGCAGCGTTGACCGGGACAGGGTATACAATGAGCAGTTCTTC; CDR3: CSVDRDRVYNEQFF
J: TRBJ1-4; D: NA; V: TRBV7-6; size: NA; DNA: TGTGCCAGCAGCTTAGAATGGGGGGGAGATGAAAAACTGTTTTTT; CDR3: CASSLEWGGDEKLFF
J: TRBJ2-7; D: NA; V: TRBV4-3; size: few; DNA: TGCGCCAGCAGCCAAGGGCGGGGCGCCTACGAGCAGTACTTC; CDR3: CASSQGRGAYEQYF
J: TRBJ2-7; D: TRBD2; V: TRBV5-1; size: NA; DNA: TGCGCCAGCAGCTTGACCTTAAAGCGGGGGTTCTACGAGCAGTACTTC; CDR3: CASSLTLKRGFYEQYF
J: TRBJ1-1; D: NA; V: TRBV12-3/TRBV12-4; size: few; DNA: TGTGCCAGCAGTCCCCCCTGGGAGGGCGGGAACACTGAAGCTTTCTTT; CDR3: CASSPPWEGGNTEAFF
J: TRBJ2-1; D: TRBD1; V: TRBV11-3; size: NA; DNA: TGTGCCAGCAGCTTATCCGGACAGGGCCATGAGCAGTTCTTC; CDR3: CASSLSGQGHEQFF
J: TRBJ2-7; D: NA; V: TRBV5-5; size: few; DNA: TGTGCCAGCAGCCCCGCGGACAGTTCCTACGAGCAGTACTTC; CDR3: CASSPADSSYEQYF
J: TRBJ1-4; D: TRBD1; V: TRBV7-9; size: NA; DNA: TGTGCCAGCAGCTTAGACCCGACAGGGAGAGGAAAACTGTTTTTT; CDR3: CASSLDPTGRGKLFF
J: TRBJ2-3; D: NA; V: TRBV30; size: NA; DNA: TGTGCCTGGAGTAATAGTGCCCCGAGTACGCAGTATTTT; CDR3: CAWSNSAPSTQYF
J: TRBJ2-3; D: TRBD2; V: TRBV29-1; size: few; DNA: TGCAGTCCCGTAGGACTAGCGGGGGCTAGCACAGATACGCAGTATTTT; CDR3: CSPVGLAGASTDTQYF
J: TRBJ2-3; D: TRBD1; V: TRBV7-6; size: few; DNA: TGTGCCAGCAGTTCCGGGACAGGGGTCAGCACAGATACGCAGTATTTT; CDR3: CASSSGTGVSTDTQYF